The T cell receptor beta chain described here comes from a study of shared clonotypes between healthy human individuals. About the study: CD4 naive and CD4 memory each took three plates per donor, while CD8 naive took two and CD8 memory one.

This clone was counted between two and nine times. Splitting the CD4+ cells yielded a CD45RA+ naive subset and a CD45RA-negative memory subset. CDR1 is SGHRS, CDR2 YFSETQ, per germline. Unmatched junction bases numbered 11, after V lost 5 bases and J lost 10 bases. This CDR3 comprises 13 residues. Profiled with immunoSEQ multiplex PCR; TCRdb holds only in-frame clones, not every one. In the table there are 950,000 to 1,100,000 clones, around 74% of which are singletons. Material: memory CD4+ T cells sorted from blood. Specified subset: CD45RA-negative fraction. The V and J genes are TRBV5-1 and TRBJ1-1, with 7 bases that match TRBD1. The sequence derives from a man aged 18 to 29 in good health. The CDR3 nucleotides are TGCGCCAGCAGTCTTGCGGCGTCAGGGGGAGCTTTCTTT. Its protein product is CASSLAASGGAFF.